This record looks at one T cell receptor (beta chain) sequence and its context. This clone was seen more than once but under ten times. What antigen it recognizes has not been identified. Base qualities are not at hand, and no much larger clone is one base apart. This sample is drawn from a study of memory CD4+ T cells and cytomegalovirus serostatus (dated by TCRdb to 2018 to 2020). For the study in its entirety: The cohort comprised about 33 healthy Belgian adults, 9 CMV seropositive and some 25 CMV seronegative. To replicate a published TCR-based CMV serostatus classifier, the study sequenced CD4+ memory TCRbeta repertoires from a Belgian cohort whose cytomegalovirus serostatus was known.

Single viable CD3+CD4+CD8-CD45RO+ cells were sorted as memory CD4+ T cells on a FACSAria II. CMV serostatus was determined with a Roche Elecsys assay detecting serum IgG against CMV pp150, pp28, p38 and p52. After the samples were thawed, total CD4+ T cells were enriched through positive selection using CD4 magnetic microbeads. The samples came from a different study that was designed specifically to examine the CD4+ T cell memory repertoire. Peripheral blood mononuclear cells were isolated and cryopreserved according to standard operating procedures, and serum was stored at -80 degrees C. The staining used CD3-PerCP (BW264/56), CD4-APC (RPA-T4), CD45RO-PE (UCHT1) and CD8-Pacific Orange (3B5) antibodies, and Sytox blue was used to exclude non-viable cells. The CDR1 and CDR2 encoded by the germline V gene are MDHEN and SYDVKM. The V and J ends are trimmed by 9 bases and 7 bases, leaving 15 bases between them. Including cysteine and phenylalanine, the CDR3 has 12 amino acids. Kept here is only the CDR3 DNA, which spans 36 bases and is read in frame from base 1.

The Quick-DNA Microprep Kit was used to extract genomic DNA from the sorted cells. Amplification of TCRbeta DNA was done with the immunoSEQ hsTCRbeta kit, following the protocol from the manufacturer. An Illumina MiSeq instrument was used to sequence the TCRbeta libraries. The authors processed their data as follows. After out-of-frame sequences were removed, some 2 million distinct TCRbeta sequences remained, averaging about 67,000 per individual. Each individual was scored by the count of fewer than 200 previously reported CMV-associated TCRbeta sequences and the total productive distinct TCRbeta count. A beta-binomial model was reimplemented in Python, and random forests from scikit-learn, run with default parameters, were trained on data from the US cohort. Classifier performance on the Belgian cohort was summarized as median AUC with percentile confidence intervals calculated over 10,000 bootstrap iterations. The table was pulled from immuneACCESS by TCRdb, which kept in-frame rearrangements only. Such tables lose some clones; where checked, under half of the loss comes from unresolved V genes, and the rest has no known cause. V and J calls and clone size are copied from that table; D and trimming were computed from the DNA. For this sample there are under 75,000 clones; roughly 75% appear just once. 0.53% of the sample belongs to the ten largest clones.

On the study overall, not on this receptor specifically: Of more than 150 previously reported CMV-associated TCRbeta sequences, approximately 70 appeared in the CD4+ memory repertoires, each in one to five individuals. The original-framework classifier achieved a median bootstrapped AUC of 0.95 with a 95% CI of 0.76-1.00 on the Belgian cohort. For predicting CMV serostatus, the median bootstrapped AUC was about 0.95 using the original framework and about 0.9 using a US-trained random forest. The results were interpreted as suggesting that the CMV-associated TCR signature is largely present in the CD4+ memory repertoire. Only CD4+CD45RO+ memory cells were sequenced, in contrast to the original study, which included naive and memory CD4+ and CD8+ populations.

The sequencing input was memory CD4+ T cells from blood. In this chain, TRBV28 is recombined with TRBJ1-2; TRBD1 might be the D gene, on 5 matching bases. The TCR originated in an adult in good health and CMV-seronegative. Some clones in this sample may be carry-over from other donors' samples. The nucleotides are TGTGCCAGTGGGACCACGAGGTTTGGCTACACCTTC. This sequence encodes CASGTTRFGYTF.